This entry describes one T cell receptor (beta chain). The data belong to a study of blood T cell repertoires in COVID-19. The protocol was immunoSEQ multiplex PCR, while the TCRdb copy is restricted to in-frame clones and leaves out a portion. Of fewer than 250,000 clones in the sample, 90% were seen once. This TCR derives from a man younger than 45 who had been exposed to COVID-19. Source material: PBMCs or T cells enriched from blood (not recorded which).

In nucleotides, the CDR3 is TGTGCCAGCAGTCCACGGGGTAACACTGAAGCTTTCTTT. This sequence encodes CASSPRGNTEAFF. The gene calls are TRBV6-5 and TRBJ1-1; D gene unclear. The V gene lost 5 bases and the J gene lost 2 bases, with 9 bases spanning the gap. CDR1 and CDR2 from the germline V gene are MNHEY and SVGAGI. CDR3 size: 13 residues.